This T cell receptor (beta chain) is drawn from a study of blood T cell repertoires in COVID-19. Data came from immunoSEQ multiplex PCR; TCRdb stores just in-frame clones and leaves some out. In the table there are 75,000 to 100,000 clones, 83% of which are singletons. Per the germline V gene, CDR1 is SGHAT and CDR2 is FQNNGV. This CDR3 has 15 amino acids. The junction had 5 bases not matched to a gene; V was cut back by 5 bases and J by 2 bases. This TCR was recovered from an elderly woman with acute or convalescent COVID-19. This sequence joins TRBV11-2 and TRBJ2-5; TRBD2 aligns across 10 bases. The specimen sequenced was peripheral blood. The CDR3 here is CASSQLAGTQETQYF. In DNA, the CDR3 is TGTGCCAGCAGCCAACTAGCGGGAACACAAGAGACCCAGTACTTC.